This T cell receptor (beta chain) emerged from a study of CD8 T cells in ankylosing spondylitis. This clonotype was counted many times. The antigen is unknown. Study findings and constraints: Blood of patients with ankylosing spondylitis appeared to be characterized by a TCR beta motif of several highly homologous variants. Peripheral blood samples showed relatively rare disease-linked clones, and these clones were CD8+.

CDR1 DFQATT and CDR2 SNEGSKA come from the germline V gene (reference sequence). V was clipped by 4 bases and J by 6 bases; unmatched bases: 2. The CDR3 has 13 amino acids. Making use of molecular barcodes, quantitative 5'-RACE generated TCR beta libraries. TCRdb processed the 5' RACE reads anew with MiXCR; each CDR3 protein has one entry. Here the sample spans about 220,000 distinct CDR3 sequences, more than 5.5% being singletons. This receptor was identified in a male donor with ankylosing spondylitis. The chain recombines TRBV20-1 with TRBJ2-2; 10 bases match TRBD2. The sample was blood, either unsorted or a sorted T cell fraction (not recorded which). CDR3 coding DNA: TGCAGTGCTACCAGCGGGAGGGCCGGGGAGCTGTTTTTT. It encodes CSATSGRAGELFF.